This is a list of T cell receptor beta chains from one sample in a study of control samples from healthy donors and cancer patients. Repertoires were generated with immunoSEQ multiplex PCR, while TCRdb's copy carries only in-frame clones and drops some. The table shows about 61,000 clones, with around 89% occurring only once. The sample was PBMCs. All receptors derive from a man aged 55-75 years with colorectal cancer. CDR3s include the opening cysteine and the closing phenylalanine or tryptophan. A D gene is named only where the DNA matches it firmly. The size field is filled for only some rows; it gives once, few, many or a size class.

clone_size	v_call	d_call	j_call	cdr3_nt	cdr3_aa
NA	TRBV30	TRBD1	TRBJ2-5	TGTGCCTGGGGGCCGGGACAGGGGAAGGAGACCCAGTACTTC	CAWGPGQGKETQYF
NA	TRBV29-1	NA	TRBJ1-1	TGCATCGCGACGGGGAACACTGAAGCTTTCTTT	CIATGNTEAFF
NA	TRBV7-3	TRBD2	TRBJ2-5	TGTGCCAGCAGCCCCGGACTAGCGGGGGGTCGCGTCCAAGAGACCCAGTACTTC	CASSPGLAGGRVQETQYF
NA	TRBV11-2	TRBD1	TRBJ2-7	TGTGCCAGCAGCCCCCAGGGGGCGCGTTACGAGCAGTACTTC	CASSPQGARYEQYF
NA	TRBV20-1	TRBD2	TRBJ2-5	TGCAGTGCTAGTAGGGTAGCGGGGGGGCGTGAGACCCAGTACTTC	CSASRVAGGRETQYF
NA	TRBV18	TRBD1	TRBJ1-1	TGTGCCAGCTCACCCCAGGGGGCTGGAACTGAAGCTTTCTTT	CASSPQGAGTEAFF
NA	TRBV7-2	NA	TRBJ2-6	TGTGCCAGCAAACCTCAGGGGACTGGGGCCAACGTCCTGACTTTC	CASKPQGTGANVLTF
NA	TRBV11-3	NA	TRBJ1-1	TGTGCCAGCAGCTTCCAACGGGCAGGGAAGGTGAACACTGAAGCTTTCTTT	CASSFQRAGKVNTEAFF
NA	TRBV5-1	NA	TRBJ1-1	TGCGCCAGCAGTGTTGCAGGGGCCACTGAAGCTTTCTTT	CASSVAGATEAFF
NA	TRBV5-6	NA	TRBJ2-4	TGTGCCAGCAGGGGGCAGGGAGCCAAAAACATTCAGTACTTC	CASRGQGAKNIQYF
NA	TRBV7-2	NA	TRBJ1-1	TGTGCCAGCAGCCCGAGGGCGAGGGGTGGGACTGAAGCTTTCTTT	CASSPRARGGTEAFF
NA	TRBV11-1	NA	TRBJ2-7	TGTGCCAGCAGCTTAGATCCCTACGAGCAGTACTTC	CASSLDPYEQYF
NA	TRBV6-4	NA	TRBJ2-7	TGTGCCAGCAGTGACTCGGACGACCCCACCTACGAGCAGTACTTC	CASSDSDDPTYEQYF
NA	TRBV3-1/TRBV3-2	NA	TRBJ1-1	TGTGCCAGCAGCCGTTACGGGACCGAAGCTTTCTTT	CASSRYGTEAFF
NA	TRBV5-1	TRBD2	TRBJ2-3	TGCGCCAGCAGCCCGGGGACTAGCAGAGATACGCAGTATTTT	CASSPGTSRDTQYF
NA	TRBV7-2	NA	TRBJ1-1	TGTGCCAGCAGCTTAGTTCCGGGTTGGAACACTGAAGCTTTCTTT	CASSLVPGWNTEAFF
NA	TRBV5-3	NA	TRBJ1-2	TGTGCCAGAAGCTTGGGCTTCCGGGCCAACTATGGCTACACCTTC	CARSLGFRANYGYTF
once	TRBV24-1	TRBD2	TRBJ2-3	TGTGCCACCCCGGGAGCGGGGGCCCGGTCCCCAGATACGCAGTATTTT	CATPGAGARSPDTQYF
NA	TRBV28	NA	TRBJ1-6	TGTGCCAGCCTGGGCAGCAGAAATTCACCCCTCCACTTT	CASLGSRNSPLHF
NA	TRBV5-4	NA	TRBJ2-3	TGTGCCAGCAGCCACCTCAGGGGGAGCGGGGGCACAGATACGCAGTATTTT	CASSHLRGSGGTDTQYF
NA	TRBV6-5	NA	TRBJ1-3	TGTGCCAGCAGGAGTGGAAACACCATATATTTT	CASRSGNTIYF
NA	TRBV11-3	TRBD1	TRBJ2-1	TGTGCCAGCAGCACGCGACCCCACCAGGGGGCGCTTGAGCAGTTCTTC	CASSTRPHQGALEQFF
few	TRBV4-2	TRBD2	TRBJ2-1	TGTGCCAGCAGCCAACAGCCTAGCGGGGGGTATAATGAGCAGTTCTTC	CASSQQPSGGYNEQFF
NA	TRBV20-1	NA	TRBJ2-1	TGCAGTGCGGGCCGGATCAATGAGCAGTTCTTC	CSAGRINEQFF
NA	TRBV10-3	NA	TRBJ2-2	TGTGCCATCACCCCTGCAGGGAACACCGGGGAGCTGTTTTTT	CAITPAGNTGELFF
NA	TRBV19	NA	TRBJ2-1	TGTGCTTTACAGAGCTCCTACAATGAGCAGTTCTTC	CALQSSYNEQFF
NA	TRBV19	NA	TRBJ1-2	TGTGCCAGTACCCGATTTGACGGGAACTATGGCTACACCTTC	CASTRFDGNYGYTF
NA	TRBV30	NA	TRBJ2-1	TGTGCCTGGAGCCCCTCGGGGGGCCGGTACAATGAGCAGTTCTTC	CAWSPSGGRYNEQFF
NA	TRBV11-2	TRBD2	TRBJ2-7	TGTGCCAGCAGCTTAATGAGTGTCCCAGCGGGGGGGCCCTACGAGCAGTACTTC	CASSLMSVPAGGPYEQYF